This T cell receptor beta chain was found in a study of blood T cell repertoires in COVID-19. Study as a whole: Samples taken during acute and convalescent COVID-19 were collected in the United States, Italy and Spain.

Trimming at V came to 3 bases and at J to 6 bases, leaving 22 bases not matched to a gene. The germline V gene has CDR1 SGDLS and CDR2 YYNGEE. This CDR3 is 21 amino acids long. Original handling: Amplification with reference gene primers provided the estimates of nucleated cell counts. TCRdb's table, derived via immunoSEQ multiplex PCR, lists solely in-frame clones and lacks some. The D gene and trimming were derived from the DNA, and the V and J assignments and clone size from that table. This sample has approximately 170,000 clones, with approximately 87% found just once. Adults between about 18 and 89 years of age took part from 24 US areas. Participant-given clinical history determined each cohort assignment.

This receptor was obtained from a woman aged 45-59 years who had recovered from COVID-19. This rearrangement joins TRBV9 to TRBJ2-1, with 12 bases identical to TRBD2. Material for sequencing was PBMCs or T cells enriched from blood (not recorded which). The CDR3 here is CASSAPRGGPTSGGGSNEQFF. The DNA of the CDR3 is TGTGCCAGCAGCGCCCCCCGGGGGGGACCGACTAGCGGGGGAGGGTCCAATGAGCAGTTCTTC.